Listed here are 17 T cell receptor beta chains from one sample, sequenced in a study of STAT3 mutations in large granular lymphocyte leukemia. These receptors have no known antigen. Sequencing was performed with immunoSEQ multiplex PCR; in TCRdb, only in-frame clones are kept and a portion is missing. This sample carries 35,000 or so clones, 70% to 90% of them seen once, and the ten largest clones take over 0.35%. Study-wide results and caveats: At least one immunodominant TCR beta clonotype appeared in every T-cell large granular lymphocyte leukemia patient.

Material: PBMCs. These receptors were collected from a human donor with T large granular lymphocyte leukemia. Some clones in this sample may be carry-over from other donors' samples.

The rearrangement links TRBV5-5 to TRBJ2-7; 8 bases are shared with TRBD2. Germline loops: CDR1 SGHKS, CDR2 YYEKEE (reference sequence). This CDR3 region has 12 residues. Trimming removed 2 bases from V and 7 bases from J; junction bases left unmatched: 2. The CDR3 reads CASSFRGGEQYV. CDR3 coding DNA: TGTGCCAGCAGCTTTCGGGGGGGGGAGCAGTACGTC.

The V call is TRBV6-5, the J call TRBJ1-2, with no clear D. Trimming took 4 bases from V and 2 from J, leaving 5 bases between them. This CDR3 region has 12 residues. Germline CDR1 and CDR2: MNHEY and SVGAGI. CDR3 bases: TGTGCCAGCAGTTCGGGAAACTATGGCTACACCTTC. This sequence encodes CASSSGNYGYTF.

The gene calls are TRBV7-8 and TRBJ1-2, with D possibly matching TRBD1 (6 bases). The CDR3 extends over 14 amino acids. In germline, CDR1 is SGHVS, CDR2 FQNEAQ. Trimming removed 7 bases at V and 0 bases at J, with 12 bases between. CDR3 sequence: CASNQGKANYGYTF. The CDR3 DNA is TGTGCCAGCAACCAGGGGAAAGCTAACTATGGCTACACCTTC.

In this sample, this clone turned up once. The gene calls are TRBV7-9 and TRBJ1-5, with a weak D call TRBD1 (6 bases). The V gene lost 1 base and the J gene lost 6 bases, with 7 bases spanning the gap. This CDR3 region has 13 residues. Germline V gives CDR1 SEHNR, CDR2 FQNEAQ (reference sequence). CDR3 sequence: CASSLGGPQPQHF. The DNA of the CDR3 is TGTGCCAGCAGCTTAGGGGGGCCTCAGCCCCAGCATTTT.

The CDR3 protein is CASSLGDRVNEQFF. The CDR3 DNA follows: TGCGCCAGCAGCTTGGGGGACAGGGTGAATGAGCAGTTCTTC. V usage is TRBV5-1 and J usage is TRBJ2-1; TRBD1 aligns across 9 bases. The CDR3 consists of 14 residues. Trimming removed 0 bases from V and 7 bases from J; junction bases left unmatched: 2. CDR1 and CDR2 (germline): SGHRS, YFSETQ.

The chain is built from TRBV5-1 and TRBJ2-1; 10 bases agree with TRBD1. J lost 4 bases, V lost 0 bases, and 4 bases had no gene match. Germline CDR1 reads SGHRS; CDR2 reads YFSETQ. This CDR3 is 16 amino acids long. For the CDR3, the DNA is TGCGCCAGCAGCTTGGAACCGGGACAGGGGTACAATGAGCAGTTCTTC. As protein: CASSLEPGQGYNEQFF.

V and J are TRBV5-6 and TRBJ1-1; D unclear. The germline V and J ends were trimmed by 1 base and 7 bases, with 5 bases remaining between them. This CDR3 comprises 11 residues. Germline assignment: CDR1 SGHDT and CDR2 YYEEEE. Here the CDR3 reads CASSLRSEAFF. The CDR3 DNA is TGTGCCAGCAGCTTGAGGAGTGAAGCTTTCTTT.

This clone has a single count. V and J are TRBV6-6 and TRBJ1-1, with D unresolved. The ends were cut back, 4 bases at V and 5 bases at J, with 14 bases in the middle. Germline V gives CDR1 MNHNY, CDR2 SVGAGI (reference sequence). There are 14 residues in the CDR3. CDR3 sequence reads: CASSSRGKMTEAFF. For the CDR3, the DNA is TGTGCCAGCAGTTCACGTGGGAAAATGACTGAAGCTTTCTTT.

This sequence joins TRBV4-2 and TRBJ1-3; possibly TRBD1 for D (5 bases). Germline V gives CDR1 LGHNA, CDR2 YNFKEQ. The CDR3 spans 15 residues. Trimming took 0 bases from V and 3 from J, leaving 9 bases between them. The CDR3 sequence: CASSQDQGFGNTIYF. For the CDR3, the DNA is TGTGCCAGCAGCCAAGATCAGGGATTTGGAAACACCATATATTTT.

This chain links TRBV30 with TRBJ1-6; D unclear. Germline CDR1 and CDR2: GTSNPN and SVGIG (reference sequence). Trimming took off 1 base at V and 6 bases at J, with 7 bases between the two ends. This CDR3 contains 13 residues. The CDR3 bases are TGTGCCTGGAGTGGGCAGCCTAATTCACCCCTCCACTTT. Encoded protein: CAWSGQPNSPLHF.

The DNA of the CDR3 is TGTGCCAGCCGAGCGGGGGGCTATAGCAATCAGCCCCAGCATTTT. Protein product: CASRAGGYSNQPQHF. This chain links TRBV27 with TRBJ1-5; TRBD1 might be the D (6 bases). V was shortened by 8 bases and J by 0 bases, with 14 bases between the two germline ends. Germline V gene sequence: CDR1 MNHEY, CDR2 SMNVEV (reference sequence). CDR3 size: 15 residues.

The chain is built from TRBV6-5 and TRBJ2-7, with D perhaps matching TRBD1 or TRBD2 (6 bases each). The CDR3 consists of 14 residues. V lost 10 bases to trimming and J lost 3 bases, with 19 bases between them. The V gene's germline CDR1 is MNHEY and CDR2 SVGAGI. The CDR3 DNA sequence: TGTGCCACCCATGAGGGGGGAAGAATCTACGAGCAGTACTTC. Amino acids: CATHEGGRIYEQYF.

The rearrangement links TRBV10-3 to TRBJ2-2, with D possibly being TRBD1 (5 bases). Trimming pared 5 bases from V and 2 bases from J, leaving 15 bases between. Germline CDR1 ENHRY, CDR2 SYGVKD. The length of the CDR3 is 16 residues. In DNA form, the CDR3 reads TGTGCCATCAGTACCGGACGGACACTTAACACCGGGGAGCTGTTTTTT. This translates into CAISTGRTLNTGELFF.

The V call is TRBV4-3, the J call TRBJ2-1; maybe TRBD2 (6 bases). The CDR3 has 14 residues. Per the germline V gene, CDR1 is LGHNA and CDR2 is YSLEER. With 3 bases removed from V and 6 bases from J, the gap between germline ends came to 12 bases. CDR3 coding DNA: TGCGCCAGCAGCCAGGGGCCTAGCGTCAATGAGCAGTTCTTC. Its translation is CASSQGPSVNEQFF.

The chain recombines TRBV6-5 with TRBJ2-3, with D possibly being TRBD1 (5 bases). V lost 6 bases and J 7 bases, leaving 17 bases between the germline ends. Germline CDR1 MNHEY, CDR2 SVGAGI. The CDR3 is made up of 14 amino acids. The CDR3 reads CASRRTLDEYTQYF. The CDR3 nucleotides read TGTGCCAGCAGGAGGACACTGGATGAGTATACGCAGTATTTT.

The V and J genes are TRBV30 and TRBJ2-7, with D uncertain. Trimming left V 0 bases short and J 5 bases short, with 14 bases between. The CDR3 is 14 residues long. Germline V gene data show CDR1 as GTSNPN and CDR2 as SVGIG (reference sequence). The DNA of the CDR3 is TGTGCCTGGAGTGTACTCAGGAGAGGCGACGAGCAGTACTTC. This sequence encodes CAWSVLRRGDEQYF.

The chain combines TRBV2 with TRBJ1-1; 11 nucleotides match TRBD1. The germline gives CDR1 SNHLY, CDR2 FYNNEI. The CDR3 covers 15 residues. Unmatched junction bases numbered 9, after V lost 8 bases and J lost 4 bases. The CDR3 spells CASAFIGTGGTEAFF. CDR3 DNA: TGTGCCAGCGCATTCATTGGGACAGGGGGCACTGAAGCTTTCTTT.